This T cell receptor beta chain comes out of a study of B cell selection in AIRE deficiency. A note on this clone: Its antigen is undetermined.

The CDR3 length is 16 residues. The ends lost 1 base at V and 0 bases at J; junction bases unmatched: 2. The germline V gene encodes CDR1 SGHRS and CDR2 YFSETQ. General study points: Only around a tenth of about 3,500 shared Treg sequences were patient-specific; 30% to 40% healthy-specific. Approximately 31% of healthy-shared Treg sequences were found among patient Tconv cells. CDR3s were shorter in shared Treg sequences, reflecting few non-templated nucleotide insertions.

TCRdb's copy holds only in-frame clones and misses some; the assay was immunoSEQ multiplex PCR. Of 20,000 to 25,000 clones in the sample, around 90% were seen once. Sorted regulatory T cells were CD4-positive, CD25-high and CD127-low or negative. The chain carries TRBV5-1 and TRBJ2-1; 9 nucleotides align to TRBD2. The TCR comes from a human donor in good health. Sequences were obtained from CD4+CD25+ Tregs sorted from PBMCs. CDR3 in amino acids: CASSLLAGFSYNEQFF. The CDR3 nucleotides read TGCGCCAGCAGCTTGCTAGCGGGGTTCTCCTACAATGAGCAGTTCTTC.